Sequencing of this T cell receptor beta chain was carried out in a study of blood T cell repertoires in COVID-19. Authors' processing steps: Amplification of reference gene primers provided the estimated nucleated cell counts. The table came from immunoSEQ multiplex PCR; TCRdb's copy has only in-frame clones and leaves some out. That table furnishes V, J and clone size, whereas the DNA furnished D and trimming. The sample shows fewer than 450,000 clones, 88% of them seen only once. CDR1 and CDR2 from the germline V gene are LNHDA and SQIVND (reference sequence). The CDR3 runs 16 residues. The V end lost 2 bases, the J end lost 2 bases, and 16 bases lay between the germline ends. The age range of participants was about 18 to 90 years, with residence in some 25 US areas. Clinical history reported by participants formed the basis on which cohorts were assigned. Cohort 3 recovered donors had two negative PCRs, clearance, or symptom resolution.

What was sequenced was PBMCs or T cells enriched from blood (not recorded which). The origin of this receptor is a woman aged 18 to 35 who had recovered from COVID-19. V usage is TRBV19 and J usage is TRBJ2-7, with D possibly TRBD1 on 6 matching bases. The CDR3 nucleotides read TGTGCCAGTAGTATAAGGGGACACAACAAAGCCTACGAGCAGTACTTC. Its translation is CASSIRGHNKAYEQYF.